These 11 T cell receptor beta chains were sequenced from one sample in a study of blood T cell repertoires in COVID-19. Data came from immunoSEQ multiplex PCR; TCRdb stores just in-frame clones and leaves some out. The repertoire holds about 140,000 clones, around 90% seen once, with around 1.7% in the top ten. The material sequenced was peripheral blood. These receptors all come from a woman aged 45-60 years with acute or convalescent COVID-19.

This rearrangement joins TRBV30 to TRBJ1-5; no firm D call. Germline loops: CDR1 GTSNPN, CDR2 SVGIG (reference sequence). The CDR3 loop spans 19 amino acids. The V end lost 3 bases, the J end lost 0 bases, and 24 bases lay between the germline ends. The chain's CDR3 is CAWSPTAGRNLYSNQPQHF. The CDR3 nucleotides are TGTGCCTGGAGCCCGACGGCAGGAAGAAATCTCTATAGCAATCAGCCCCAGCATTTT.

This chain uses TRBV13 with TRBJ2-5; 11 positions match TRBD2. J gave up 4 bases and V 2 bases, and 0 bases lay outside the gene matches. Looked up from germline, CDR1 is PRHDT and CDR2 is FYEKMQ (reference sequence). This CDR3 comprises 14 residues. The CDR3 nucleotides read TGTGCCAGCAGCTTACTAGCGGGAGGAGAGACCCAGTACTTC. The encoded protein is CASSLLAGGETQYF.

The chain couples TRBV6-5 to TRBJ1-1, with a tentative D call TRBD1 (5 bases). The CDR3 runs 13 residues. Germline CDR1 is MNHEY and CDR2 is SVGAGI. V was shortened by 9 bases and J by 7 bases, with 18 bases between the two germline ends. This CDR3 reads CASTQWSQGEAFF. DNA of the CDR3: TGTGCCAGTACGCAATGGTCCCAGGGTGAAGCTTTCTTT.

The chain is built from TRBV28 and TRBJ2-7; tentatively, D is TRBD1 (6 bases). CDR3 length equals 15 residues. V was pared by 6 bases and J by 6 bases, with 21 bases between. The germline gives CDR1 MDHEN, CDR2 SYDVKM. CDR3 sequence reads: CASSPPGTRISEQYF. CDR3 nucleotides: TGTGCCAGCAGCCCCCCCGGGACACGGATCAGCGAGCAGTACTTC.

The V call is TRBV9, the J call TRBJ1-1; 8 positions match TRBD1. Germline values: CDR1 SGDLS, CDR2 YYNGEE. This CDR3 is built from 15 residues. V was clipped by 2 bases and J by 4 bases; unmatched bases: 7. The chain's CDR3 is CASSVKQGAPTEAFF. CDR3 DNA: TGTGCCAGCAGCGTGAAGCAGGGGGCGCCCACTGAAGCTTTCTTT.

V usage is TRBV5-8 and J usage is TRBJ1-1; maybe TRBD1 (5 bases). Germline V gene lookup returns CDR1 SGHTS and CDR2 YDEGEE. This CDR3 is 15 amino acids long. Trimming cost V 0 bases and J 5 bases, with 14 bases left between them. CDR3 nucleotide sequence: TGTGCCAGCAGCTTGGAGTTGCGGGGGTCGACTGAAGCTTTCTTT. Translated: CASSLELRGSTEAFF.

The CDR3 is CASRQGASDGYTF. The CDR3 nucleotides are TGTGCCAGTCGACAGGGGGCTTCGGATGGCTACACCTTC. The gene calls are TRBV2 and TRBJ1-2; the match to TRBD1 covers 10 bases. V lost 9 bases to trimming and J lost 6 bases; unmatched junction nucleotides: 7. The CDR3 totals 13 residues. Germline-derived CDR1 and CDR2 are SNHLY and FYNNEI.

The chain combines TRBV5-1 with TRBJ1-1, with D possibly being TRBD1 (6 bases). Trimming stripped 7 bases from V and 11 bases from J, with 12 bases between. The CDR3 sequence is 10 residues long. CDR1 is SGHRS, CDR2 YFSETQ, per germline. CDR3 nucleotides: TGCGCCAGCTGGGGGCCGGCGGCTTTCTTT. It specifies CASWGPAAFF.

V usage is TRBV4-1 and J usage is TRBJ2-1; TRBD2 might be the D (5 bases). Trimming pared 1 base from V and 8 bases from J, leaving 18 bases between. The CDR3 is 16 residues long. The V gene's germline CDR1 is MGHRA and CDR2 YSYEKL. This chain's CDR3 is CASSQVPGVGAHEQFF. The CDR3 DNA sequence: TGCGCCAGCAGCCAAGTACCCGGGGTGGGTGCCCATGAGCAGTTCTTC.

The chain employs TRBV5-1 and TRBJ1-2; 7 bases fit TRBD1. V dropped 3 bases and J dropped 6; count of bases not matched to a gene: 11. This CDR3 is built from 15 residues. Germline lookup yields CDR1 SGHRS and CDR2 YFSETQ. The CDR3 reads CASSSRLDRRDGYTF. As DNA, the CDR3 is TGCGCCAGCAGCTCCCGTTTGGACAGGAGGGATGGCTACACCTTC. The variable domain in full, with the rest retrieved from reference TRBV5-1 and TRBJ1-2, is KAGVTQTPRYLIKTRGQQVTLSCSPISGHRSVSWYQQTPGQGLQFLFEYFSETQRNKGNFPGRFSGRQFSNSRSEMNVSTLELGDSALYLCASSSRLDRRDGYTFGSGTRLTVV.

The chain uses TRBV24-1 and TRBJ2-3; the D is unclear. The V end lost 7 bases, the J end lost 2 bases, and 15 bases lay between the germline ends. The CDR3 runs to 15 residues. In germline, CDR1 is KGHDR, CDR2 SFDVKD. CDR3 bases: TGTGCCACCAGAAAGTCGGCGGATTACACAGATACGCAGTATTTT. Protein product: CATRKSADYTDTQYF.